This is a list of T cell receptor beta chains from one sample in a study of shared clonotypes between healthy human individuals. Only in-frame clones appear in the TCRdb table, and some are missing; sequencing was by immunoSEQ multiplex PCR. The sample lists about 380,000 clones, approximately 96% seen once, with approximately 0.3% in the top ten. The sequenced sample consisted of memory CD8+ T cells sorted from blood. All receptors come from a man aged 25-45 years in good health. CDR3s include the opening cysteine and the closing phenylalanine or tryptophan. D genes are given only for firm matches. Rows may omit the clone size; those that give it use once, few, many or a size class.

clone_size,cdr3_length,j_call,v_call,d_call,cdr3_nt,cdr3_aa
.,16,TRBJ2-7,TRBV7-9,.,TGTGCCAGCAGCTTAGTATCGGCTAGAGATGGATACGAGCAGTACTTC,CASSLVSARDGYEQYF
once,14,TRBJ1-3,TRBV28,.,TGTGCCAGCAGTTTCTTACAGTCTGGAAACACCATATATTTT,CASSFLQSGNTIYF
.,14,TRBJ2-7,TRBV10-3,.,TGTGCCATCAGGCGTAGCGGCTTCTCCTACGAGCAGTACTTC,CAIRRSGFSYEQYF
.,14,TRBJ2-7,TRBV27,.,TGTGCCAGCAGTTTATCGGGGGTTGGATACGAGCAGTACTTC,CASSLSGVGYEQYF
.,13,TRBJ2-7,TRBV28,.,TGTGCCAGCAGTCCCCCCTGGGACGGAAATACGAACTTC,CASSPPWDGNTNF
few,12,TRBJ2-7,TRBV28,.,TGTGCCAGCAGTTTATCCCGGTGGGAGCAGTACTTC,CASSLSRWEQYF
.,13,TRBJ2-1,TRBV14,TRBD2,TGTGCCAGCAGCCAGCTAGCGGCCAATGAGCAGTTCTTC,CASSQLAANEQFF
.,13,TRBJ1-4,TRBV2,.,TGTGCCCGCAGGATCTCGGGAGGTGAAAAACTGTTTTTT,CARRISGGEKLFF
.,15,TRBJ2-1,TRBV28,TRBD2,TGTGCCAGCAGTCCAAGTCTAGCGGGAATCAATGAGCAGTTCTTC,CASSPSLAGINEQFF
.,14,TRBJ1-4,TRBV5-1,TRBD1,TGCGCCAGCAGCTTAGGCGGACAGGATGAAAAACTGTTTTTT,CASSLGGQDEKLFF
.,14,TRBJ1-1,TRBV10-3,TRBD1,TGTGCCATCAGTGTGGACAGGGGGAGGACTGAAGCTTTCTTT,CAISVDRGRTEAFF
once,15,TRBJ2-7,TRBV28,.,TGTGCCAGCAGCTCGGAGGGGGTAGGCGCCTACGAGCAGTACTTC,CASSSEGVGAYEQYF
.,15,TRBJ1-1,TRBV27,.,TGTGCCAGCAGTTTACGGAGCGGCCGGAACACTGAAGCTTTCTTT,CASSLRSGRNTEAFF
once,14,TRBJ1-4,TRBV2,.,TGTGCCAGCACTTCGACTCCCCTGGGGGAAAAACTGTTTTTT,CASTSTPLGEKLFF
.,15,TRBJ2-3,TRBV5-1,.,TGCGCCAGCAGCTGGCGGGACCCGGGCACAGATACGCAGTATTTT,CASSWRDPGTDTQYF
.,13,TRBJ2-3,TRBV2,.,TGTGCCAGCATTGGGCAGGGTCCAGATACGCAGTATTTT,CASIGQGPDTQYF
once,14,TRBJ1-3,TRBV9,.,TGTGCCAGCAGCCCCGAAGGTATTGGAAACACCATATATTTT,CASSPEGIGNTIYF
.,17,TRBJ1-3,TRBV11-2,.,TGTGCCAGCAGCTTAGATCTAGGACAAATAACCAGAAACACCATATATTTT,CASSLDLGQITRNTIYF
.,14,TRBJ2-7,TRBV5-1,TRBD2,TGCGCCAGCAGCTTATCTAGCGGAAACTACGAGCAGTACTTC,CASSLSSGNYEQYF
.,13,TRBJ2-3,TRBV27,.,TGTGCCAGCAGTCCTAAACGCACAGATACGCAGTATTTT,CASSPKRTDTQYF
.,14,TRBJ2-1,TRBV27,.,TGTGCCAGCAGTTTGTCCAGGGTGGACAATGAGCAGTTCTTC,CASSLSRVDNEQFF
.,15,TRBJ1-2,TRBV5-4,.,TGTGCCAGCAGCTTGCGGGCCTCTGCAAACTATGGCTACACCTTC,CASSLRASANYGYTF
.,13,TRBJ1-1,TRBV4-1,.,TGCGCCAGCAGCCGGACCATCAACACTGAAGCTTTCTTT,CASSRTINTEAFF
.,16,TRBJ2-3,TRBV2,TRBD2,TGTGCCAGCAGTCTACCTAGCGGGAGAAGCCCAGATACGCAGTATTTT,CASSLPSGRSPDTQYF
.,14,TRBJ2-5,TRBV9,.,TGTGCCAGCAGCGTAGTCAGGGGGGCAGAGACCCAGTACTTC,CASSVVRGAETQYF
.,13,TRBJ2-1,TRBV28,TRBD2,TGTGCCAGCAGTTTATACCTAGCGGATATCGAGTTCTTC,CASSLYLADIEFF
.,15,TRBJ1-1,TRBV5-1,.,TGCGCCAGCAGCGTGGGGACCGCCGGGACATTCGCCGCTTTCTTT,CASSVGTAGTFAAFF
once,13,TRBJ1-2,TRBV19,TRBD1,TGTGCCAGTAGTATACGGACAGGGGACGGCTACACCTTC,CASSIRTGDGYTF
.,15,TRBJ2-3,TRBV30,.,TGTGCCTGGAGGAAGGACCCGATAAGCACAGATACGCAGTATTTT,CAWRKDPISTDTQYF
.,15,TRBJ2-7,TRBV18,.,TGTGCCAGCTCAGCAAATTATCAGAAAGCCTACGAGCAGTACTTC,CASSANYQKAYEQYF
.,15,TRBJ1-3,TRBV18,.,TGTGCCAGCTCACCACTCTCAGGGACCGGAAACACCATATATTTT,CASSPLSGTGNTIYF
.,15,TRBJ1-3,TRBV27,TRBD1,TGTGCCAGCAGTTTACTGGGACAGGGTGGAAACACCATATATTTT,CASSLLGQGGNTIYF
.,14,TRBJ2-2,TRBV6-1,.,TGTGCCGGGGGGCAGGGGATGAGCACCGGGGAGCTGTTTTTT,CAGGQGMSTGELFF
few,14,TRBJ1-4,TRBV13,.,TGTGCCAGCAGCAGAGGGGATCATCCAGAAAAACTGTTTTTT,CASSRGDHPEKLFF
.,17,TRBJ2-7,TRBV4-1,TRBD1,TGCGCCAGCAGCCAAAGGTTACCGGGACAGGGGCCATGCGAGCAGTACTTC,CASSQRLPGQGPCEQYF
.,12,TRBJ2-7,TRBV19,TRBD1,TGTGCCAGTGGACAGGAACCCTACGAGCAGTACTTC,CASGQEPYEQYF
.,15,TRBJ2-7,TRBV6-5,.,TGTGCCAGCAGTTACTCCTCCGGGACTCATTACGAGCAGTACTTC,CASSYSSGTHYEQYF
.,13,TRBJ2-5,TRBV5-1,.,TGCGCCAGCAGGGGTCAGGTCCAAGAGACCCAGTACTTC,CASRGQVQETQYF
once,14,TRBJ1-4,TRBV15,.,TGTGCCACCAGCAGAGCACAGGACAATGAAAAACTGTTTTTT,CATSRAQDNEKLFF
few,13,TRBJ2-7,TRBV19,TRBD1,TGTGCCAGTAGTATGGGACAGGGCTACGAGCAGTACTTC,CASSMGQGYEQYF
.,16,TRBJ1-2,TRBV6-4,.,TGTGCCAGCAGTGACCCGCCACAGGGAACTAACTATGGCTACACCTTC,CASSDPPQGTNYGYTF
.,19,TRBJ2-1,TRBV7-2,.,TGTGCCAGCAGCCGGCTTGGTAGCGGACTACCTCGCTCCTACAATGAGCAGTTCTTC,CASSRLGSGLPRSYNEQFF
.,22,TRBJ2-4,TRBV30,TRBD2,TGTGCCTGGAGGGCAAACGCGGCGGGACTAGCGCTGACCACCTTAGCCAAAAACATTCAGTACTTC,CAWRANAAGLALTTLAKNIQYF
.,11,TRBJ1-2,TRBV19,.,TGTGCCAGTAATAACAACTATGGCTACACCTTC,CASNNNYGYTF
.,10,TRBJ2-7,TRBV6-5,.,TGTGCCAGCAGTGACTACGAGCAGTACTTC,CASSDYEQYF
.,15,TRBJ2-1,TRBV19,.,TGTGCCAGTAGTATAGACGGGGGAACCTACAATGAGCAGTTCTTC,CASSIDGGTYNEQFF
.,12,TRBJ2-7,TRBV19,.,TGTGCCAGTAGTATTGCGGGCTACGAGCAGTACTTC,CASSIAGYEQYF
.,14,TRBJ1-2,TRBV27,.,TGTGCCAGCAGCCGAACAGGGTTGAACTATGGCTACACCTTC,CASSRTGLNYGYTF
.,16,TRBJ2-2,TRBV27,TRBD2,TGTGCCAGCAGTTTAAAGTCGGTAGCGGGAATCCGGGAGCTGTTTTTT,CASSLKSVAGIRELFF
.,16,TRBJ2-3,TRBV5-6,TRBD2,TGTGCCAGCAGCTTGGTGCCTAGCGGGATGGTAGATACGCAGTATTTT,CASSLVPSGMVDTQYF
.,12,TRBJ1-2,TRBV7-9,.,TGTGCCAGCAGCTTCGAAAACTATGGCTACACCTTC,CASSFENYGYTF
.,17,TRBJ2-3,TRBV4-1,.,TGCGCCAGCAGCCAAGAGGGTCGGCCGTTCAACACAGATACGCAGTATTTT,CASSQEGRPFNTDTQYF
.,15,TRBJ2-1,TRBV6-1,.,TGTGCCAGCAGCCCTGGACCGCGCTCCTACAATGAGCAGTTCTTC,CASSPGPRSYNEQFF